This entry features one TCR beta chain sequence. This record belongs to a study of OX40 agonist ivuxolimab in advanced cancers. Clones were sequenced by immunoSEQ multiplex PCR, and TCRdb holds only the in-frame ones, with some missing. The repertoire consists of about 77,000 clones, with over 85% occurring once and the leading ten covering around 2.6%. CDR1 and CDR2 from the germline V gene are LNHDA and SQIVND (reference sequence). The CDR3 sequence is 15 residues long. V shed 3 bases and J shed 3 bases, with 11 bases lying between them. This specimen was CD4+ or CD8+ T cells sorted from blood, taken in a trial of the OX40 agonist ivuxolimab. This clonotype originated in an adult with an advanced solid tumor such as melanoma, head and neck, liver or kidney cancer. The genes are TRBV19 and TRBJ2-2, with D possibly being TRBD1 or TRBD2 (6 bases each). CDR3 sequence: CASSIPGEDTGELFF. CDR3 in DNA: TGTGCCAGTAGTATTCCAGGGGAGGACACCGGGGAGCTGTTTTTT.